These 11 T cell receptor beta chains were sequenced from one sample in a study of T cell changes during pregnancy in multiple sclerosis. Profiling relied on immunoSEQ multiplex PCR, and the TCRdb table lists in-frame clones only, not all of them. The sample has 85,000 to 130,000 clones; more than 80% are singletons. Sequenced here: peripheral blood, sampled in the second trimester of pregnancy. These receptors were collected from a female donor with multiple sclerosis, enrolled in a pregnancy study.

The gene calls are TRBV6-1 and TRBJ2-2; D is ambiguous. Looked up from germline, CDR1 is MNHNS and CDR2 is SASEGT. This CDR3 has 15 amino acids. V was shortened by 5 bases and J by 2 bases, with 12 bases between the two germline ends. In DNA, the CDR3 is TGTGCCAGCAGTCCAAGACAAGGCAACACCGGGGAGCTGTTTTTT. It encodes CASSPRQGNTGELFF.

The CDR3 here is CASTFGSGTGDEQYF. CDR3 DNA: TGTGCCAGCACCTTTGGATCCGGGACAGGGGACGAGCAGTACTTC. J is TRBJ2-7 and V is TRBV5-5; 10 nucleotides match TRBD1. This CDR3 region has 15 residues. Trimming at V came to 6 bases and at J to 5 bases, leaving 11 bases not matched to a gene. Looked up from germline, CDR1 is SGHKS and CDR2 is YYEKEE (reference sequence).

The V call is TRBV6-1, the J call TRBJ2-3; 8 bases match TRBD1. In germline, CDR1 is MNHNS, CDR2 SASEGT. The CDR3 covers 14 residues. Trimming removed 7 bases from V and 2 bases from J; junction bases left unmatched: 5. CDR3 nucleotide sequence: TGTGCCAGCACAGACAGGGGATCCACAGATACGCAGTATTTT. Protein product: CASTDRGSTDTQYF.

V gene TRBV5-4 combines with J gene TRBJ2-3; possible D gene TRBD2, 5 bases. This CDR3 has 15 amino acids. Trimming pared 3 bases from V and 0 bases from J, leaving 11 bases between. CDR1 is SGHNT, CDR2 YYREEE, per germline (reference sequence). The CDR3 here is CASSYERPSTDTQYF. In nucleotides, the CDR3 is TGTGCCAGCAGCTATGAGCGGCCTAGCACAGATACGCAGTATTTT.

The rearrangement joins TRBV7-8 to TRBJ1-2; perhaps TRBD1 as D (5 bases). Trimming removed 3 bases at V and 5 bases at J, with 16 bases between. Germline V lookup: CDR1 SGHVS, CDR2 FQNEAQ. This CDR3 is 15 amino acids long. The CDR3 nucleotides read TGTGCCAGCAGCTTCACAGGTGGGGCGGGATATGGCTACACCTTC. It yields the protein CASSFTGGAGYGYTF.

This clone appeared a single time. The rearrangement joins TRBV29-1 to TRBJ1-4, with D hard to call. The CDR3 spans 12 residues. The germline CDR1 and CDR2 sequences are SQVTM and ANQGSEA. V was shortened by 1 base and J by 5 bases, with 5 bases between the two germline ends. DNA of the CDR3: TGCAGCGTTGAAGCGTCCAATGAAAAACTGTTTTTT. This codes for CSVEASNEKLFF.

This chain connects TRBV9 to TRBJ1-2; possibly TRBD1 for D (5 bases). The germline gives CDR1 SGDLS, CDR2 YYNGEE. Trimming cost V 2 bases and J 2 bases, with 10 bases left between them. The CDR3 is 14 amino acids. The CDR3 bases are TGTGCCAGCAGCGTTCAGGGCCAGAACTATGGCTACACCTTC. Translated: CASSVQGQNYGYTF.

The chain employs TRBV27 and TRBJ1-3; 7 nucleotides match TRBD1. The CDR3 sequence is 16 residues long. After removal of 4 bases from V and 0 bases from J, the junction contained 6 bases not matched to a gene. Germline-derived CDR1 and CDR2 are MNHEY and SMNVEV (reference sequence). For the CDR3, the DNA is TGTGCCAGCAGTTCGGGGACAGACAACTCTGGAAACACCATATATTTT. It encodes CASSSGTDNSGNTIYF.

This clone was seen once. The chain has TRBV28 and TRBJ1-1, with D possibly TRBD1 on 6 matching bases. Germline V gene lookup returns CDR1 MDHEN and CDR2 SYDVKM. The CDR3 has 16 amino acids. V was shortened by 4 bases and J by 1 base, with 16 bases between the two germline ends. Here the CDR3 DNA reads TGTGCCAGCAGTTCCACCCCTCCGGGACAGAACACTGAAGCTTTCTTT. Protein: CASSSTPPGQNTEAFF.

The chain combines TRBV5-1 with TRBJ2-2, with 8 nucleotides matching TRBD1. Germline V lookup: CDR1 SGHRS, CDR2 YFSETQ. The ends lost 1 base at V and 4 bases at J; junction bases unmatched: 3. This CDR3 has 15 residues. CDR3 DNA sequence: TGCGCCAGCAGCTTGCAAACAGGGGGCACCGGGGAGCTGTTTTTT. Its protein product is CASSLQTGGTGELFF.

This clone was recorded once. This chain links TRBV7-8 with TRBJ2-7; TRBD2 agrees at 7 bases. Germline-derived CDR1 and CDR2 are SGHVS and FQNEAQ. The CDR3 has 15 residues. J lost 4 bases, V lost 2 bases, and 8 bases had no gene match. Written as DNA, the CDR3 is TGTGCCAGCAGCTTACTAGCGGCGGTCATATACGAGCAGTACTTC. This codes for CASSLLAAVIYEQYF. Full variable domain (outside the CDR3, taken from reference TRBV7-8 and TRBJ2-7): GAGVSQSPRYKVAKRGQDVALRCDPISGHVSLFWYQQALGQGPEFLTYFQNEAQLDKSGLPSDRFFAERPEGSVSTLKIQRTQQEDSAVYLCASSLLAAVIYEQYFGPGTRLTVT.